This passage covers 5 T cell receptor beta chains from one sample sequenced in a study of blood T cell repertoires in COVID-19. Only in-frame clones appear in the TCRdb table, and some are missing; sequencing was by immunoSEQ multiplex PCR. This table has about 38,000 clones, roughly 80% appearing once. Sequences were obtained from peripheral blood. The receptors originated from a man between 45 and 60 years old with active COVID-19.

The V gene is TRBV6-5, the J gene TRBJ2-1, with TRBD2 matching over 15 bases. The J segment lost 9 bases and the V segment lost 6 bases, leaving 3 bases of the junction unmatched. This CDR3 is built from 14 residues. CDR1 is MNHEY, CDR2 SVGAGI, per germline. CDR3 region: CASSGLAGGLEQFF. In DNA form, the CDR3 reads TGTGCCAGCAGCGGACTAGCGGGGGGGCTTGAGCAGTTCTTC.

This clone was seen just once. The chain uses TRBV7-8 and TRBJ1-2, with TRBD1 as a possible D gene (6 bases). In germline, CDR1 is SGHVS, CDR2 FQNEAQ. V lost 1 base, J lost 0 bases, and 6 bases lay in between. The CDR3 totals 14 residues. CDR3 loop: CASSLGGPNYGYTF. The CDR3 DNA reads as TGTGCCAGCAGCTTAGGGGGGCCTAACTATGGCTACACCTTC. The whole variable domain, filled in from reference TRBV7-8 and TRBJ1-2, reads GAGVSQSPRYKVAKRGQDVALRCDPISGHVSLFWYQQALGQGPEFLTYFQNEAQLDKSGLPSDRFFAERPEGSVSTLKIQRTQQEDSAVYLCASSLGGPNYGYTFGSGTRLTVV.

The V call is TRBV5-1, the J call TRBJ1-6; D remains unclear. V was clipped by 1 base and J by 7 bases, with 9 bases between them. CDR3 size: 14 residues. Germline V gene data show CDR1 as SGHRS and CDR2 as YFSETQ. As DNA, the CDR3 is TGCGCCAGCAGCTTGTTGACGGAGAATTCACCCCTCCACTTT. Its protein is CASSLLTENSPLHF. Full variable domain (outside the CDR3, taken from reference TRBV5-1 and TRBJ1-6): KAGVTQTPRYLIKTRGQQVTLSCSPISGHRSVSWYQQTPGQGLQFLFEYFSETQRNKGNFPGRFSGRQFSNSRSEMNVSTLELGDSALYLCASSLLTENSPLHFGNGTRLTVT.

This clone is a singleton in its sample. The CDR3 DNA sequence: TGTGCCAGCAGCCCAGACAGGGCCGAGGAAAAACTGTTTTTT. It translates to CASSPDRAEEKLFF. This rearrangement joins TRBV7-2 to TRBJ1-4; 7 nucleotides agree with TRBD1. Germline CDR1 is SGHTA and CDR2 is FQGNSA. The CDR3 has 14 amino acids. Losses at the gene ends were 5 bases for V and 8 bases for J; bases not matched to a gene: 8.

This rearrangement joins TRBV5-1 to TRBJ2-3; D is undetermined. The CDR3 runs to 15 residues. V was trimmed by 2 bases and J by 0 bases, leaving 10 bases between them. CDR1 is SGHRS and CDR2 is YFSETQ in the germline V gene. The CDR3 DNA is TGCGCCAGCAGCTTTGGAGCTCACAGCACAGATACGCAGTATTTT. This encodes CASSFGAHSTDTQYF.